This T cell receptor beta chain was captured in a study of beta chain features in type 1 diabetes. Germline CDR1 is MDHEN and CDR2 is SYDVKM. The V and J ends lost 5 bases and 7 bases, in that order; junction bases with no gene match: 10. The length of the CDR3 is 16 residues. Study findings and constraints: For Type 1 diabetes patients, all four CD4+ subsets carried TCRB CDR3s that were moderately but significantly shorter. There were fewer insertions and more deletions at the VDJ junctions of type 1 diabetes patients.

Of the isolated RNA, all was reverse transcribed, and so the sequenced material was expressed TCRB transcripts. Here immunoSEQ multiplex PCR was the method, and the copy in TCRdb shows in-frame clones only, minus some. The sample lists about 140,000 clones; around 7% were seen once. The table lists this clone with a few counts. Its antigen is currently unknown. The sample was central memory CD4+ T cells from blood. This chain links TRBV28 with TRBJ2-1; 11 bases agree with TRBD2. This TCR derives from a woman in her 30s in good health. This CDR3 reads CASSGVRLAGRNEQFF. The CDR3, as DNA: TGTGCCAGCAGTGGCGTAAGACTAGCGGGGCGGAATGAGCAGTTCTTC. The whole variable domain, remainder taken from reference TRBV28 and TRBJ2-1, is DVKVTQSSRYLVKRTGEKVFLECVQDMDHENMFWYRQDPGLGLRLIYFSYDVKMKEKGDIPEGYSVSREKKERFSLILESASTNQTSMYLCASSGVRLAGRNEQFFGPGTRLTVL.